This is a list of T cell receptor beta chains from one sample in a study of blood T cell repertoires in COVID-19. Clones were sequenced by immunoSEQ multiplex PCR, and TCRdb holds only the in-frame ones, with some missing. The sample records roughly 30,000 clones, more than 70% being singletons. The sequencing sample was made of peripheral blood. These receptors originate from a human donor in a cohort sampled during active COVID-19. CDR3s include the opening cysteine and the closing phenylalanine or tryptophan. The D gene is left open where the match is weak. Some rows have no size entry. The others give once, few or many, or a class for an expanded clone.

TRBV4-1	-	TRBJ1-2	TRBD1	CASSPGDRVEGYTF	TGCGCCAGCAGCCCGGGGGACAGGGTGGAGGGCTACACCTTC
TRBV25-1	-	TRBJ1-2	-	CASTGGLDSGYTF	TGTGCCAGCACTGGGGGCTTGGATAGTGGCTACACCTTC
TRBV18	-	TRBJ2-7	TRBD1	CASSPRDRGEEYF	TGTGCCAGCTCACCTAGAGACAGGGGGGAAGAGTACTTC
TRBV18	few	TRBJ2-5	-	CASSPQGYEETQYF	TGTGCCAGCTCACCTCAGGGGTATGAGGAGACCCAGTACTTC
TRBV6-5	-	TRBJ1-1	TRBD1	CASSTGQGDTEAFF	TGTGCCAGCAGTACGGGACAGGGGGATACTGAAGCTTTCTTT
TRBV27	-	TRBJ2-1	TRBD2	CASKGTSSPFGQFF	TGTGCCAGCAAGGGGACTAGCTCTCCGTTCGGGCAGTTCTTC
TRBV10-3	once	TRBJ1-2	TRBD1	CAISKDREAGYTF	TGTGCCATCAGTAAGGACAGGGAAGCTGGCTACACCTTC
TRBV7-9	-	TRBJ1-4	-	CASSLVTGTNEKLFF	TGTGCCAGCAGCTTAGTGACAGGCACTAATGAAAAACTGTTTTTT
TRBV9	few	TRBJ2-5	TRBD2	CASSIGTSGGKETQYF	TGTGCCAGCAGCATAGGGACTAGCGGGGGTAAAGAGACCCAGTACTTC
TRBV5-1	-	TRBJ2-1	-	CASSRDGGPYNEQFF	TGCGCCAGCAGCCGGGACGGGGGACCCTACAATGAGCAGTTCTTC
TRBV18	-	TRBJ1-2	TRBD1	CASSIQGARDGYTF	TGTGCCAGCTCGATACAGGGGGCGCGCGATGGCTACACCTTC
TRBV3-1/TRBV3-2	-	TRBJ2-6	-	CASSQDAGLSGANVLTF	TGTGCCAGCAGCCAAGACGCCGGACTGTCTGGGGCCAACGTCCTGACTTTC
TRBV10-1	-	TRBJ1-4	TRBD1	CASPEDRDEEEKLFF	TGCGCCAGCCCAGAAGACAGGGATGAGGAAGAAAAACTGTTTTTT
TRBV2	-	TRBJ2-7	-	CASSARYLAYEQYF	TGTGCCAGCAGTGCTAGATATTTAGCCTACGAGCAGTACTTC
TRBV28	-	TRBJ1-3	-	CASSRGSSGNTIYF	TGTGCCAGCAGCCGCGGAAGCTCTGGAAACACCATATATTTT
TRBV5-1	-	TRBJ2-2	TRBD1	CASSLGGQGNTGELFF	TGCGCCAGCAGCTTGGGGGGACAGGGCAACACCGGGGAGCTGTTTTTT
TRBV7-3	-	TRBJ1-2	-	CASSPAGVTNYGYTF	TGTGCCAGTAGCCCTGCAGGCGTCACTAACTATGGCTACACCTTC
TRBV6-5	-	TRBJ1-5	-	CASSPSQFGNQPQHF	TGTGCCAGCAGTCCGTCACAGTTCGGCAATCAGCCCCAGCATTTT
TRBV18	-	TRBJ2-1	TRBD2	CASSPVIAGWNEQFF	TGTGCCAGCTCACCAGTGATAGCGGGGTGGAATGAGCAGTTCTTC
TRBV5-5	few	TRBJ1-2	-	CASSREIGAGGYTF	TGTGCCAGCAGCCGGGAAATAGGTGCCGGTGGCTACACCTTC
TRBV6-2/TRBV6-3	-	TRBJ2-7	-	CASSFKRTSRYF	TGTGCCAGCAGTTTTAAAAGGACATCGCGGTACTTC
TRBV6-4	-	TRBJ1-2	-	CASSDWPAYGYTF	TGTGCCAGCAGTGATTGGCCAGCGTATGGCTACACCTTC